This TCR beta chain was identified in a study of shared clonotypes between healthy human individuals. Naive-designated CD8 cells lacked CD45RO, were positively enriched for CCR7, and omitted terminally differentiated effector memory CD45RA+ cells. The method was immunoSEQ multiplex PCR; TCRdb's version includes in-frame clones alone and lacks a portion of them. Of 2 million to 2.5 million clones in the sample, roughly 94% are singletons; the top ten hold around 1.1%. The CDR3 spans 16 residues. V shed 0 bases and J 2 bases; nucleotides not matched to a gene: 1. Germline V gene lookup returns CDR1 SGHDT and CDR2 YYEEEE. Remarks on this clone: At the DNA level, this CDR3 is encoded by other sequences in the same sample as well.

This chain uses TRBV5-6 with TRBJ2-3; 12 bases fit TRBD2. Sequences were obtained from naive CD8+ T cells sorted from blood. The clonotype originates from a man younger than 35 in good health. CDR3 DNA: TGTGCCAGCAGCTTGGGACTAGCGGGGGCCACAGATACGCAGTATTTT. This translates into CASSLGLAGATDTQYF.